These T cell receptor beta chains were read from a single sample in a study of blood T cell repertoires in COVID-19. Produced via immunoSEQ multiplex PCR; TCRdb's table is partial and in-frame only. Of about 440,000 clones listed, less than 95% are singletons. Sequences were obtained from PBMCs or T cells enriched from blood (not recorded which). The receptors derive from a man in his late teens or twenties who had recovered from COVID-19. Both conserved end residues are part of each CDR3. The D gene is left open where the match is weak. Clone size appears in some rows only: once, few, many, or a class for an expanded clone.

j_call clone_size d_call v_call cdr3_nt cdr3_aa
TRBJ2-2 NA NA TRBV18 TGTGCCAGCTCACCCACGGGTTCCGGGGAGCTGTTTTTT CASSPTGSGELFF
TRBJ1-1 NA NA TRBV3-1/TRBV3-2 TGTGCCAGCAGCCAAGAAAGACAGGCAATGAACACTGAAGCTTTCTTT CASSQERQAMNTEAFF
TRBJ2-1 NA TRBD2 TRBV2 TGTGCCAGCAGGATGGGTCTAGCGGGAGTCGAGCAGTTCTTC CASRMGLAGVEQFF
TRBJ1-2 NA NA TRBV7-8 TGTGCCAGCAGCGCACACGGACAGTTTATTGGCTACACCTTC CASSAHGQFIGYTF
TRBJ2-1 NA NA TRBV5-1 TGCGCCAGCAGCGACGGGACTTTGTACAATGAGCAGTTCTTC CASSDGTLYNEQFF
TRBJ1-1 few NA TRBV29-1 TGCAGCGTCATGGGGCTTACAAACACTGAAGCTTTCTTT CSVMGLTNTEAFF
TRBJ1-5 NA TRBD1 TRBV6-1 TGTGCCAGCAGTGATGGACAGGGATCCCCGGGCAATCAGCCCCAGCATTTT CASSDGQGSPGNQPQHF
TRBJ1-6 NA TRBD1 TRBV15 TGTGCCACCAGCAGGGACAGGGAGCTTTTGGCCCTCCACTTT CATSRDRELLALHF
TRBJ1-1 once NA TRBV6-1 TGTGCCAGCAGTGAGCTCGTCACTCAGGGGAGGGGAGCTTTCTTT CASSELVTQGRGAFF
TRBJ1-1 NA NA TRBV27 TGTGCCAGCAGTTTTGGGAGGGTTGGTCACACTGAAGCTTTCTTT CASSFGRVGHTEAFF
TRBJ2-5 NA NA TRBV15 TGTGCCACCAGCAGAGATAAAAGGGGCGAGGAGACCCAGTACTTC CATSRDKRGEETQYF
TRBJ2-3 NA TRBD2 TRBV19 TGTGCCAGTAGTATCCGTCATAGCGGGAGTACCACAGATACGCAGTATTTT CASSIRHSGSTTDTQYF
TRBJ1-1 NA NA TRBV5-4 TGTGCCAGCAGCTTGACAGGGAACACTGAAGCTTTCTTT CASSLTGNTEAFF
TRBJ2-1 NA TRBD2 TRBV19 TGTGCCAGTAGCGAAGGGACTAGCGGGAGAGGGGAGCAGTTCTTC CASSEGTSGRGEQFF
TRBJ2-2 few TRBD1 TRBV2 TGTGCCAGCAGACCTAGACAGGGACCCACCGGGGAGCTGTTTTTT CASRPRQGPTGELFF
TRBJ2-7 NA TRBD1 TRBV7-2 TGTGCCAGCAGCCGGACAGGGTTCCCCTACGAGCAGTACTTC CASSRTGFPYEQYF
TRBJ2-7 NA NA TRBV12-3/TRBV12-4 TGTGCCAGCAGTTTTCCCCCCGCCTACGAGCAGTACTTC CASSFPPAYEQYF
TRBJ1-1 NA NA TRBV14 TGTGCCAGCAGCCAAAACCCGGGGGGCTTAGCTGAAGCTTTCTTT CASSQNPGGLAEAFF
TRBJ2-1 NA NA TRBV3-1/TRBV3-2 TGTGCCAGCAGCCAAGAAGCGGTCCGTGAGCAGTTCTTC CASSQEAVREQFF
TRBJ1-2 NA TRBD1 TRBV12-5 TGTGCTAGTGCCCCGACAGGGATCTATGGCTACACCTTC CASAPTGIYGYTF
TRBJ1-5 NA NA TRBV5-1 TGCGCCAGCAGCCCCGACCCAGGTTCGCATCAGCCCCAGCATTTT CASSPDPGSHQPQHF
TRBJ1-2 NA TRBD1 TRBV5-5 TGTGCCAGCAAATGGACAGGGGACTATGGCTACACCTTC CASKWTGDYGYTF
TRBJ2-7 NA TRBD1 TRBV5-6 TGTGCCAGCAGCTTGGGGACAGGGGGCATCTACGAGCAGTACTTC CASSLGTGGIYEQYF
TRBJ1-4 NA NA TRBV27 TGTGCCAGCAGTTTATTGCGGGGGGCGGATGAAAAACTGTTTTTT CASSLLRGADEKLFF
TRBJ1-1 NA NA TRBV20-1 TGCAGTGCTAGTCCCGGACAATACACCCCTAACACTGAAGCTTTCTTT CSASPGQYTPNTEAFF
TRBJ1-1 NA TRBD1 TRBV28 TGTGCCAGCAAACTAGGACAGGCGTACACTGAAGCTTTCTTT CASKLGQAYTEAFF
TRBJ1-6 once NA TRBV5-1 TGCGCCAGCAGCCTTACCGGTTCTGATTCACCCCTCCACTTT CASSLTGSDSPLHF
TRBJ1-1 NA TRBD1 TRBV6-5 TGTGCCAGCAGGGGACAGGGGGGAGAAGCTTTCTTT CASRGQGGEAFF
TRBJ1-6 once NA TRBV5-5 TGTGCCAGCGCTCGGGAGTTTGATAATTCACCCCTCCACTTT CASAREFDNSPLHF
TRBJ1-4 NA NA TRBV6-5 TGTGCCTCAAACCGGGGGAACAACGAAAAACTGTTTTTT CASNRGNNEKLFF
TRBJ1-5 once NA TRBV19 TGTGCCAGTAGTATTAGAACGGGAGATCAGCCCCAGCATTTT CASSIRTGDQPQHF
TRBJ2-1 NA NA TRBV27 TGTGCCAGCACCGCCTGGGGGGTTGGGAATGAGCAGTTCTTC CASTAWGVGNEQFF
TRBJ2-3 NA TRBD1 TRBV7-9 TGTGCCAGCAAAGACAGGGTTACAGATACGCAGTATTTT CASKDRVTDTQYF
TRBJ2-1 NA TRBD2 TRBV7-9 TGTGCCAGCCAGACGGTAGCGGGAGGCAACAATGAGCAGTTCTTC CASQTVAGGNNEQFF
TRBJ1-1 NA NA TRBV7-9 TGTGCCAGCAGCCGTAGTTCAAACACTGAAGCTTTCTTT CASSRSSNTEAFF
TRBJ1-1 NA TRBD1 TRBV19 TGTGCCAGTAGTATACCGGGACAGGGGGCGGTAAGGTTGAGGGACACTGAAGCTTTCTTT CASSIPGQGAVRLRDTEAFF